This TCR beta chain was sequenced during a study of identical twins. Each CDR3 protein is one row after TCRdb ran MiXCR on the 5' RACE reads. The sample shows about 520,000 distinct CDR3 sequences, 22% of them seen only once. Germline V lookup: CDR1 SGHTA, CDR2 FQGNSA. Unmatched junction bases numbered 5, after V lost 3 bases and J lost 0 bases. CDR3 length equals 15 residues. This same sample was also taken into another study, of T cells expressing NK-cell markers.

Sequenced material: CD4+ T cells sorted from blood. This TCR derives from a woman under 30 in good health. This rearrangement joins TRBV7-2 to TRBJ2-7; 7 bases fit TRBD1. CDR3 sequence: CASSFWDSSSYEQYF. The CDR3, as DNA: TGTGCCAGCAGCTTTTGGGACAGCAGCTCCTACGAGCAGTACTTC.